This T cell receptor beta chain comes out of a study of blood T cell repertoires in COVID-19. About the research overall: Acute and convalescent COVID-19 samples came from the United States, Italy and Spain. Sources were T cells, B-cell-depleted T cells, or PBMCs; the material itself was cDNA or gDNA.

Original handling: Amplification from reference gene primers served as the basis for estimated nucleated cell counts. Only in-frame clones appear in the TCRdb table, and some are missing; sequencing was by immunoSEQ multiplex PCR. From that table come the V and J calls and clone size; the DNA was used to work out D and trimming. The table records 95,000 to 150,000 clones, 78% of them present only once. This CDR3 comprises 15 residues. The V and J ends lost 4 bases and 5 bases, in that order; junction bases with no gene match: 9. Germline CDR1 and CDR2: SGHVS and FQNEAQ. V gene TRBV7-8 combines with J gene TRBJ2-5; 8 nucleotides match TRBD1. The sequenced sample was peripheral blood. This receptor was identified in a man in his sixties or seventies with acute or convalescent COVID-19. CDR3 nucleotide sequence: TGTGCCAGCAGCTGGGCAGGGGGCCGCGGGGAGACCCAGTACTTC. It codes for CASSWAGGRGETQYF.